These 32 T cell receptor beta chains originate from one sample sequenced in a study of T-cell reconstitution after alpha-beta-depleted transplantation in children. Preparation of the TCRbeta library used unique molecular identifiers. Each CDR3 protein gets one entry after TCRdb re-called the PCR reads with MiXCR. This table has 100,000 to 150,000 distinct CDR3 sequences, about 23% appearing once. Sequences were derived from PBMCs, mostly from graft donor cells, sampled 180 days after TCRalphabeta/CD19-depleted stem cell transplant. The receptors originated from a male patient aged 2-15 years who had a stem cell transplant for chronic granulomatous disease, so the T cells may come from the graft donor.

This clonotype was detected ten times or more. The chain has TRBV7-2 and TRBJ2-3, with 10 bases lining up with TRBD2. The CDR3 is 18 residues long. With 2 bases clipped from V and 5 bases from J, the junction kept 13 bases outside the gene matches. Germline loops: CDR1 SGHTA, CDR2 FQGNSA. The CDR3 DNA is TGTGCCAGCAGCTTACGGTTTGGTGTGGCTAGCGGGGGAGATACGCAGTATTTT. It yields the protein CASSLRFGVASGGDTQYF.

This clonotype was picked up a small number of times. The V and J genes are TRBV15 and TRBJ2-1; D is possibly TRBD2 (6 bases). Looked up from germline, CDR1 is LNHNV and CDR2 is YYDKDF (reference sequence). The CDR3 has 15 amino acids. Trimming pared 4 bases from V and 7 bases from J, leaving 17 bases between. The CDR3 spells CATSTLGGPRNEQFF. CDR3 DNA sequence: TGTGCCACCAGCACCCTGGGGGGACCTCGAAATGAGCAGTTCTTC.

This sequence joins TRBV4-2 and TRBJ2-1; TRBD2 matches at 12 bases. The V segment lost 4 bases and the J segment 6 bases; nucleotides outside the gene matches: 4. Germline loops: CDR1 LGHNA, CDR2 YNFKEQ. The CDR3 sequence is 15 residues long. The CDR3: CASSPSGGAFNEQFF. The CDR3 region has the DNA TGTGCCAGCAGCCCTAGCGGGGGGGCTTTCAATGAGCAGTTCTTC.

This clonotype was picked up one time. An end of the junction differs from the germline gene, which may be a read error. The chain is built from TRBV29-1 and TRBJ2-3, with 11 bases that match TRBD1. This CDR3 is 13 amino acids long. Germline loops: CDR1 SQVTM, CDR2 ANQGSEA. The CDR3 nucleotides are TGCGGCGTTGGGGGACAGGGGGGATATACGCAGTATTTT. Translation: CGVGGQGGYTQYF.

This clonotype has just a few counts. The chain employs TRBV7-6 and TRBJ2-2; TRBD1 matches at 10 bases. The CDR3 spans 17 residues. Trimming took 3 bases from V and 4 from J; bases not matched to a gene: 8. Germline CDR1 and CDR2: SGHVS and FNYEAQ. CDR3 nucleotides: TGTGCCAGCAGCTTTACCGACAGGGGGCGCTTCACCGGGGAGCTGTTTTTT. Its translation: CASSFTDRGRFTGELFF. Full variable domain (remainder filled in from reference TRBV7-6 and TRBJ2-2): GAGVSQSPRYKVTKRGQDVALRCDPISGHVSLYWYRQALGQGPEFLTYFNYEAQQDKSGLPNDRFSAERPEGSISTLTIQRTEQRDSAMYRCASSFTDRGRFTGELFFGEGSRLTVL.

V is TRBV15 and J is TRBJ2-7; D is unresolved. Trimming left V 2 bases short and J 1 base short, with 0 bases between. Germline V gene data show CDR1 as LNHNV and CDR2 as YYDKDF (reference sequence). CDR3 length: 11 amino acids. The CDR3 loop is CATSRSYEQYF. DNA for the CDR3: TGTGCCACCAGCAGATCCTACGAGCAGTACTTC.

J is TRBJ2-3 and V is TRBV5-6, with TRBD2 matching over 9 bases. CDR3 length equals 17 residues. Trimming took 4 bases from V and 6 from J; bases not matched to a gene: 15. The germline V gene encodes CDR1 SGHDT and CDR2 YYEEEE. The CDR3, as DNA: TGTGCCAGCAGCCCCCTAGGAGTTAGCGGGAGACGTGATACGCAGTATTTT. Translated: CASSPLGVSGRRDTQYF. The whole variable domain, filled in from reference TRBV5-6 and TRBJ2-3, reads DAGVTQSPTHLIKTRGQQVTLRCSPKSGHDTVSWYQQALGQGPQFIFQYYEEEERQRGNFPDRFSGHQFPNYSSELNVNALLLGDSALYLCASSPLGVSGRRDTQYFGPGTRLTVL.

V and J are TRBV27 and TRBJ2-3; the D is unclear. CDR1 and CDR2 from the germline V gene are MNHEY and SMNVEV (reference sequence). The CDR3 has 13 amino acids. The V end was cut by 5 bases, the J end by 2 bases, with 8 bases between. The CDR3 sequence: CASSPLLTDTQYF. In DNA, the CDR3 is TGTGCCAGCAGTCCACTCCTCACAGATACGCAGTATTTT.

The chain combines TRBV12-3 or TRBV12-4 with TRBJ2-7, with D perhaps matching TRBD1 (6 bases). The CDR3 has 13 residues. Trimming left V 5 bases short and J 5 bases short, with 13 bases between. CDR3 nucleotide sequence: TGTGCCAGCAGTCCAACAGGGTTCCACGAGCAGTACTTC. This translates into CASSPTGFHEQYF.

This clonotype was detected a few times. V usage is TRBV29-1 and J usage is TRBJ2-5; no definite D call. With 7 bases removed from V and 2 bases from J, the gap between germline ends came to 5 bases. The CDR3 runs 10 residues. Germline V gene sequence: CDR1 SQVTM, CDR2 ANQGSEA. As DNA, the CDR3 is TGCAGCGGGGTACAAGAGACCCAGTACTTC. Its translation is CSGVQETQYF.

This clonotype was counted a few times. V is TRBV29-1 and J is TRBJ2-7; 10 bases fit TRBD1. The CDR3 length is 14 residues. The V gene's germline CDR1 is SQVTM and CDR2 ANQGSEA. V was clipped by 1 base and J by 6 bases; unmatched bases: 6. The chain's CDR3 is CSVEAGTGVSEQYF. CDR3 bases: TGCAGCGTTGAAGCAGGGACAGGGGTATCCGAGCAGTACTTC.

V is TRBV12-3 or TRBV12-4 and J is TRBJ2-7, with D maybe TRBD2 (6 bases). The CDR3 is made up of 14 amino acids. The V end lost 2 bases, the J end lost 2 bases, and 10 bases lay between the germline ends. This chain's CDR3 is CASSLREMTYEQYF. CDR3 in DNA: TGTGCCAGCAGTTTACGGGAGATGACCTACGAGCAGTACTTC.

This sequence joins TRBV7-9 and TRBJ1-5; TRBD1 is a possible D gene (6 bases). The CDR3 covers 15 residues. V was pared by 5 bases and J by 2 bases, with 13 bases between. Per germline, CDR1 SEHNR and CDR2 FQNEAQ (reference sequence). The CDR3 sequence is CASSPGGAGNQPQHF. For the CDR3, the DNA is TGTGCCAGCAGCCCCGGGGGGGCAGGCAATCAGCCCCAGCATTTT.

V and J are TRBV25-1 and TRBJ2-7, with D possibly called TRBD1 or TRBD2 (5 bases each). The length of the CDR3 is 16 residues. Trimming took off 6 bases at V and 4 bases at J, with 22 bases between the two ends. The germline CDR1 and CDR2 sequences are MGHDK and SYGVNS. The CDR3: CASSSQNSGPGYEQYF. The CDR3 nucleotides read TGTGCCAGCAGCTCCCAAAACTCGGGACCAGGATACGAGCAGTACTTC.

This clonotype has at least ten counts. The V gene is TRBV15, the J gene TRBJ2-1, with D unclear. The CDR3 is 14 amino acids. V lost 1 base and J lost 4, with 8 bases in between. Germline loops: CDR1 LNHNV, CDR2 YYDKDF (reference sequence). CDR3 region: CATSRAALYNEQFF. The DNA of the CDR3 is TGTGCCACCAGCAGAGCCGCCCTTTACAATGAGCAGTTCTTC.

DNA for the CDR3: TGTGCCAGCAGTGAGAGACTAGCGGGAGCCAAAAGAGAGACCCAGTACTTC. Its protein is CASSERLAGAKRETQYF. The chain combines TRBV2 with TRBJ2-5; TRBD2 aligns across 12 bases. Unmatched junction bases numbered 9, after V lost 3 bases and J lost 4 bases. The CDR3 has 17 residues. Germline V gives CDR1 SNHLY, CDR2 FYNNEI.

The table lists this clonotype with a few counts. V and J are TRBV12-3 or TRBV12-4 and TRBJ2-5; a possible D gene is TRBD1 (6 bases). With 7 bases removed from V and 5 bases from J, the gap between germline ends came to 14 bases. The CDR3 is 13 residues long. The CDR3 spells CASTTTGLETQYF. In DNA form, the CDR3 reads TGTGCCAGCACCACCACAGGGCTCGAGACCCAGTACTTC.

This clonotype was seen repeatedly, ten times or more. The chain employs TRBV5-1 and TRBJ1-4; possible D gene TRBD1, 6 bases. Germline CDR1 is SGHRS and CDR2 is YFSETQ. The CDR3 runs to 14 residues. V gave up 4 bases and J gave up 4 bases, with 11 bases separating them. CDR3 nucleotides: TGCGCCAGCAGCAAAGGGGGGTTTAATGAAAAACTGTTTTTT. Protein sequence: CASSKGGFNEKLFF.

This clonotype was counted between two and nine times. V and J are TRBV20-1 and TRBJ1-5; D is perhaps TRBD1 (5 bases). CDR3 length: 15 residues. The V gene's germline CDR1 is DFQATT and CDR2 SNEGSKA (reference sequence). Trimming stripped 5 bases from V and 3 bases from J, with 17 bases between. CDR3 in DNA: TGCAGTGCTGCCCCGCCTCAGGGCAACAATCAGCCCCAGCATTTT. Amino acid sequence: CSAAPPQGNNQPQHF.

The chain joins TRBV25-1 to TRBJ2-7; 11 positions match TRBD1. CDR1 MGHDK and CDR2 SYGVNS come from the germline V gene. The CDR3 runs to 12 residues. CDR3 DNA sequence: TGTGGCAGGGGACAGGGGGCCTACGAGCAGTACTTC. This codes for CGRGQGAYEQYF.

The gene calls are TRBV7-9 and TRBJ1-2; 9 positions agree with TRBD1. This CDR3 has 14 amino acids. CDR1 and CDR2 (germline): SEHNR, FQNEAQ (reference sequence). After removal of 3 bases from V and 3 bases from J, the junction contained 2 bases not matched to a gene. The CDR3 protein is CASSFGDRDYGYTF. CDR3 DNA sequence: TGTGCCAGCAGCTTCGGGGACAGGGACTATGGCTACACCTTC. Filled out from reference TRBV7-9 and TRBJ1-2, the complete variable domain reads DTGVSQNPRHKITKRGQNVTFRCDPISEHNRLYWYRQTLGQGPEFLTYFQNEAQLEKSRLLSDRFSAERPKGSFSTLEIQRTEQGDSAMYLCASSFGDRDYGYTFGSGTRLTVV.

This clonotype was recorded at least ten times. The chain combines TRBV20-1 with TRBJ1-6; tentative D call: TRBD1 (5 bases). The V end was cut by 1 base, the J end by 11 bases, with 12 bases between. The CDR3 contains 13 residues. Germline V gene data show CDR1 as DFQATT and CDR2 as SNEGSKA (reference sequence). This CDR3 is CSARASPGTPLHF. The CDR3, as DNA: TGCAGTGCTAGAGCCTCCCCAGGGACACCCCTCCACTTT.

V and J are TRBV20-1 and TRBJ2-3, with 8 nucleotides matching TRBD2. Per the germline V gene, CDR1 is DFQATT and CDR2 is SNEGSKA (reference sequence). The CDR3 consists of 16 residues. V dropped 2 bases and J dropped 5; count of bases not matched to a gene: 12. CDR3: CSARMVSGGPGDTQYF. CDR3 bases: TGCAGTGCTAGAATGGTCAGCGGGGGACCAGGAGATACGCAGTATTTT.

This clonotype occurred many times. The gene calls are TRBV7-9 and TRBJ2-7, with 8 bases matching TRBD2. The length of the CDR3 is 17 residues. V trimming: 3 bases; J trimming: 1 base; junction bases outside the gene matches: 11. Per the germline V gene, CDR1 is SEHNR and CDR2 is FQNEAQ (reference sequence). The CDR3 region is CASSFGGISGGSYEQYF. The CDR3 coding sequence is TGTGCCAGCAGCTTTGGGGGAATCAGCGGGGGTTCCTACGAGCAGTACTTC.

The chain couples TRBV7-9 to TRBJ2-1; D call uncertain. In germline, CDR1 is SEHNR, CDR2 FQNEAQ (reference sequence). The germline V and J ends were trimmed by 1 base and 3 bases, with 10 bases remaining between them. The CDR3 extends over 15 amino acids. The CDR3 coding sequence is TGTGCCAGCAGCTTAGTAGCTGCAAACTACAATGAGCAGTTCTTC. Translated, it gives CASSLVAANYNEQFF.

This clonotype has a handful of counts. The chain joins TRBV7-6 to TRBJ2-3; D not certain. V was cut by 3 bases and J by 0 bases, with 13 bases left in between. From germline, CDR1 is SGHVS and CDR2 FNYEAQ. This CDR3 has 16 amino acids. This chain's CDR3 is CASSLGTGRSTDTQYF. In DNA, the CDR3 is TGTGCCAGCAGCTTGGGAACGGGCCGGAGCACAGATACGCAGTATTTT.

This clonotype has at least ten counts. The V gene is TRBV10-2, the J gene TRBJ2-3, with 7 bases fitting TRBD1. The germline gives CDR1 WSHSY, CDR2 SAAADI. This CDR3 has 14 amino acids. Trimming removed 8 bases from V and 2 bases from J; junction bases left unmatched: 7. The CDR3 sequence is CASGRQGPTDTQYF. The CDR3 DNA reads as TGCGCCAGCGGTAGACAGGGACCCACAGATACGCAGTATTTT.

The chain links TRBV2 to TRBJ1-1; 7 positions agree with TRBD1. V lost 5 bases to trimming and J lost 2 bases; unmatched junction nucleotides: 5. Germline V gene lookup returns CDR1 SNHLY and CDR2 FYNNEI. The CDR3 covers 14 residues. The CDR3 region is CASSPQGLNTEAFF. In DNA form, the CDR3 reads TGTGCCAGCAGTCCACAGGGGCTAAACACTGAAGCTTTCTTT.

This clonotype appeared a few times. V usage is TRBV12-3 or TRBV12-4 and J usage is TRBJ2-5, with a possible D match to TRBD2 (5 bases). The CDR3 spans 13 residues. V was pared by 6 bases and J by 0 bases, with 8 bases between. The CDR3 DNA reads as TGTGCCAGCAGGACGGGGAACCAAGAGACCCAGTACTTC. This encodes CASRTGNQETQYF.

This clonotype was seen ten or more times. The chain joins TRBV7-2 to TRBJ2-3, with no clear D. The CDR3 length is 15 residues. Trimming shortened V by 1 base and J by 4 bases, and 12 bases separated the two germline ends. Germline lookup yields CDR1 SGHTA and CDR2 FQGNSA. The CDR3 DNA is TGTGCCAGCAGCTTAGTTCGTCAGAAGGCAGATACGCAGTATTTT. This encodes CASSLVRQKADTQYF.

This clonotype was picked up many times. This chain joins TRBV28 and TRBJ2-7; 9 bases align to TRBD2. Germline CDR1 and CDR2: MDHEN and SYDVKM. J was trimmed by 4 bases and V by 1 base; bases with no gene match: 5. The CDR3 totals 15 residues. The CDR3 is CASSLLAGGRYEQYF. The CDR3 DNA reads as TGTGCCAGCAGTTTATTGGCGGGAGGGAGGTACGAGCAGTACTTC.

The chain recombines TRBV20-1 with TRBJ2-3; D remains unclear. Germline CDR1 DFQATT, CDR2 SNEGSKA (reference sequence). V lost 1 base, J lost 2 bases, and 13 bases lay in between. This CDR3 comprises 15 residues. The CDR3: CSARALDSFTDTQYF. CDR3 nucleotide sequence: TGCAGTGCTAGAGCTCTCGACTCGTTCACAGATACGCAGTATTTT.